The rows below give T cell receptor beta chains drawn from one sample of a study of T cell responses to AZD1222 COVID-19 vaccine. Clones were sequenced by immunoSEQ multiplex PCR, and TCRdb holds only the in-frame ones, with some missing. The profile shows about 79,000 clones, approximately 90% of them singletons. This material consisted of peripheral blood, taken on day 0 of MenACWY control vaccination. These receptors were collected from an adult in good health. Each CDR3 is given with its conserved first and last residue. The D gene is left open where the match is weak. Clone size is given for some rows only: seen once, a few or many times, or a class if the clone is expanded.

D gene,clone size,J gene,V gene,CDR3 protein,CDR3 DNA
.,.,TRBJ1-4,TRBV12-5,CASGLAGQPLNEKLFF,TGTGCTAGTGGTTTGGCTGGACAGCCCTTGAATGAAAAACTGTTTTTT
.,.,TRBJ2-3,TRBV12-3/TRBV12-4,CASSLGSGNTQYF,TGTGCCAGCAGTTTAGGATCTGGTAATACGCAGTATTTT
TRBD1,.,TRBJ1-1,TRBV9,CASSTLDRGRTEAFF,TGTGCCAGCAGCACCTTGGACAGGGGGCGGACTGAAGCTTTCTTT
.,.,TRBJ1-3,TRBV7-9,CASSAGLSGNTIYF,TGTGCCAGCAGCGCAGGCCTCTCTGGAAACACCATATATTTT
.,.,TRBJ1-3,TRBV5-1,CASSPEGGNTIYF,TGCGCCAGCAGCCCCGAGGGGGGAAACACCATATATTTT
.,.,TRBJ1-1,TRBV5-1,CASSLAGKRTEAFF,TGCGCCAGCAGCTTGGCCGGGAAGCGAACTGAAGCTTTCTTT
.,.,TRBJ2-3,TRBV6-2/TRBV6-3,CASSGGTTTDTQYF,TGTGCCAGCAGTGGGGGGACAACAACAGATACGCAGTATTTT
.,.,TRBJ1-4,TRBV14,CASSQGLGEKLFF,TGTGCCAGCAGCCAAGGGCTGGGGGAAAAACTGTTTTTT
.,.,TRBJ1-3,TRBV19,CASRSDPTRNTIYF,TGTGCCAGCCGTTCGGACCCAACAAGAAACACCATATATTTT
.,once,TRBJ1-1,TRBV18,CASSPLGGGMNTEAFF,TGTGCCAGCTCACCACTGGGCGGCGGGATGAACACTGAAGCTTTCTTT
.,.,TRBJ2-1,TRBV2,CASSEEATSMGNEQFF,TGTGCCAGCAGTGAAGAGGCGACTAGTATGGGCAATGAGCAGTTCTTC
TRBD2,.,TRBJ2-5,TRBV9,CASSVGRRLAGEGETQYF,TGTGCCAGCAGCGTAGGTAGGAGACTAGCGGGCGAGGGAGAGACCCAGTACTTC
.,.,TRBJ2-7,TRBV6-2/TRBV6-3,CASSYRDSGYEQYF,TGTGCCAGCAGTTACAGGGACTCAGGCTACGAGCAGTACTTC
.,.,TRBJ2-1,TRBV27,CASNSGGGSAGVWYNEQFF,TGTGCCAGCAATTCAGGGGGGGGCTCGGCGGGAGTTTGGTACAATGAGCAGTTCTTC
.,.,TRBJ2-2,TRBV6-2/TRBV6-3,CASSYGFAGELFF,TGTGCCAGCAGTTATGGGTTCGCCGGGGAGCTGTTTTTT
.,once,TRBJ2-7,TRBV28,CASSTTYEQYF,TGTGCCAGCAGTACGACCTACGAGCAGTACTTC
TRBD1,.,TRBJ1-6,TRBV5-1,CASSQGQNSYNSPLHF,TGCGCCAGCAGCCAGGGACAGAACTCCTATAATTCACCCCTCCACTTT
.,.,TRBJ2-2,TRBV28,CASSRTDTGELFF,TGTGCCAGCAGCCGGACGGACACCGGGGAGCTGTTTTTT
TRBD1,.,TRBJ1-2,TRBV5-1,CASSTTGGVIEGAGYTF,TGCGCCAGCAGCACAACAGGGGGCGTGATTGAAGGCGCTGGCTACACCTTC
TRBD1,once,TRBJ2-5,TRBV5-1,CASSPTSGTGQETQYF,TGCGCCAGCAGTCCGACATCCGGGACAGGGCAAGAGACCCAGTACTTC